The TCR beta chain under discussion was sequenced for a study of control samples from healthy donors and cancer patients. Using immunoSEQ multiplex PCR, the repertoire was profiled, and TCRdb retains in-frame clones only, with some absent. The sample contains roughly 49,000 clones, approximately 92% of which appear only once. The germline gives CDR1 LNHDA, CDR2 SQIVND (reference sequence). Trimming removed 5 bases at V and 6 bases at J, with 17 bases between. This CDR3 has 14 residues. The V call is TRBV19, the J call TRBJ2-7; TRBD1 or TRBD2 may be the D gene (5 bases each). The sequencing input was PBMCs. This clonotype was sampled from a man between 25 and 39 years old with colorectal cancer. The CDR3 region is CASSVRGRSGEQYF. The CDR3 nucleotides are TGTGCCAGTAGTGTTCGGGGCAGAAGTGGCGAGCAGTACTTC.